This T cell receptor beta chain was sequenced in a study of blood T cells in healthy people across ages (dated by TCRdb to between 2014 and 2017). Looking at the study overall: In model experiments, template switching captured roughly one uniquely barcoded TCR beta cDNA molecule for every two T cells. Age-related changes in TCR beta repertoire diversity were measured in the study by deep sequencing normalized with unique cDNA molecular identifiers. The donors were divided into four age groups: young (average approximately 15 years), middle-aged (around 37), aged (approximately 62) and long-lived (about 90). The study analyzed two additional independent replicas of 1 million unique cDNA reads from the same blood draw for two donors, one aged 18 to 30 and one aged 80 or older. To avoid experimental bias, donors of different ages were distributed randomly across sequencing lanes. What the authors observed across the whole study: Bulk unsorted PBMC profiling prevented conclusive comparison of naive and antigen-experienced compartments. Observed TCR beta diversity per million T cells fell roughly linearly with age, and a significant reduction was already apparent by age approximately 40. Observed TCR beta diversity correlated strongly with the percentage of naive T cells measured by flow cytometry. Estimates of total diversity based on one million sequenced T cells were considered lower bounds and underestimates. The long-lived group showed more naive CD4+ T cells, fewer expanded clones and increased TCR diversity than the aged group, suggesting age selection. Because the CMV infection status of the donors was unknown, age-related changes in expanded clonotypes may potentially have been confounded.

Preparation of the library involved 5' RACE. Sequencing was carried out with an Illumina HiSeq 2500. A second PCR of about 7 to 12 cycles was run with a J-beta primer mix and a sample-barcoded 5' primer. A template-switch 5' adaptor carrying 12 random nucleotides introduced a unique molecular identifier onto each TCR beta cDNA molecule. Each sample yielded at least 2.5 million CDR3-containing paired-end reads. First-strand cDNA was synthesized from all RNA with the Mint cDNA synthesis kit, primed by a TRBC-specific oligonucleotide. Following uracil-DNA glycosylase treatment, all cDNA underwent a first 18-cycle PCR with the universal primers M1SS and BC2_uni_R. On the authors' methods: For normalization, 1 million high-quality reads, each with a distinct molecular identifier, were randomly selected from each sample. Reads with shared molecular identifiers were discarded instead of being binned into consensus sequences. MiTCR, with a Q25 quality threshold and the strictest error-elimination algorithm, was used for CDR3 identification, clonotype clustering and error correction. A nonparametric unseen species model with Euler transformation was used to estimate lower-bound total TCR beta diversity. TCRdb ran its own pipeline on the public reads, namely fastp trimming at Q25 and MiXCR clone calling, and kept in-frame beta chains. Entries are consolidated by CDR3 protein sequence, retaining the most common genes and DNA. What appears here as the V and J calls and clone size reflects TCRdb's work, not the paper's. This sample is represented by about 780,000 distinct CDR3 sequences; 46% of them were singletons. Together, the top ten hold roughly 18% of the sample.

The donors were about 40 Caucasian individuals from Russia, aged roughly 6 to 90 years, who were systemically healthy. Around 9.9 milliliters of peripheral blood were collected from each donor into EDTA-treated Vacutainer tubes. Ficoll-Paque density-gradient centrifugation was used to isolate PBMCs, with at least 6.5 million per sample. Total RNA, at least 6 micrograms per sample, was extracted from PBMCs with Trizol reagent. The percentages of naive CD45RAhigh/CD27high T cells were determined by flow cytometry on a PBMC aliquot from every donor. This clonotype occurred a few times. The antigen it binds to is not known. One base away lies a much larger clone, so this may be a sequencing read error. From V the trimming removes 5 bases and from J it removes 11 bases, while the gene matches leave 14 bases of the junction unaccounted for. According to the germline V gene, CDR1 reads MDHEN and CDR2 reads SYDVKM. The cysteine opens and the phenylalanine closes a CDR3 of 16 amino acids. The only DNA kept is the CDR3, 48 bases in frame from the first base.

The chain couples TRBV28 to TRBJ2-5, and TRBD2 aligns with 13 junction nucleotides. Input material: blood. This clonotype was obtained from an elderly man in good health. The sequence in DNA is TGTGCCAGCAGTACCCCACTAGCGGGAGGGTTTAATGAGCAGTACTTC. This codes for CASSTPLAGGFNEQYF.